A single sample gave rise to the 7 T cell receptor beta chains below, sequenced in a study of T cell changes during pregnancy in multiple sclerosis. Clones were sequenced by immunoSEQ multiplex PCR, and TCRdb holds only the in-frame ones, with some missing. Of fewer than 95,000 clones listed, over 85% are singletons. The input for sequencing was peripheral blood, taken in the first trimester of pregnancy. These receptors came from a female donor with multiple sclerosis, enrolled in a pregnancy study.

The rearrangement uses TRBV5-6 and TRBJ2-7; D remains unclear. Trimming took 0 bases from V and 2 from J, leaving 3 bases between them. Germline assignment: CDR1 SGHDT and CDR2 YYEEEE. The CDR3 spans 12 residues. Here the CDR3 DNA reads TGTGCCAGCAGCTTGGGCGCCTACGAGCAGTACTTC. The encoded protein is CASSLGAYEQYF.

V and J are TRBV30 and TRBJ1-5; D gene ambiguous. Trimming took 2 bases from V and 0 from J, leaving 11 bases between them. CDR1 and CDR2 from the germline V gene are GTSNPN and SVGIG (reference sequence). The CDR3 runs to 15 residues. For the CDR3, the DNA is TGTGCCTGGAGTCCCGCCGGTTATAGCAATCAGCCCCAGCATTTT. Residues: CAWSPAGYSNQPQHF.

This rearrangement joins TRBV5-1 to TRBJ2-3, with 8 bases lining up with TRBD2. This CDR3 contains 15 residues. Per germline, CDR1 SGHRS and CDR2 YFSETQ. Trimming at V came to 7 bases and at J to 2 bases, leaving 9 bases not matched to a gene. CDR3 nucleotides: TGCGCCAGCTCTTCCGGGGGGGCGAACACAGATACGCAGTATTTT. Translating gives CASSSGGANTDTQYF.

The V gene is TRBV19, the J gene TRBJ1-1; D is unclear. CDR1 LNHDA and CDR2 SQIVND come from the germline V gene (reference sequence). Trimming stripped 0 bases from V and 5 bases from J, with 10 bases between. The CDR3 is made up of 14 amino acids. CDR3 in amino acids: CASSIDGRGTEAFF. CDR3 nucleotide sequence: TGTGCCAGTAGTATAGATGGACGAGGGACTGAAGCTTTCTTT.

This rearrangement joins TRBV27 to TRBJ1-5; D is possibly TRBD1 (6 bases). CDR3 length equals 15 residues. Germline V gene data show CDR1 as MNHEY and CDR2 as SMNVEV (reference sequence). V lost 7 bases and J lost 0, with 13 bases in between. Here the CDR3 reads CASMGTFYSNQPQHF. CDR3 DNA: TGTGCCAGCATGGGGACATTTTATAGCAATCAGCCCCAGCATTTT.

The rearrangement joins TRBV13 to TRBJ2-4; 9 nucleotides line up with TRBD1. This CDR3 has 16 amino acids. With V trimmed by 3 bases and J by 1 base, 4 bases remained unmatched. Germline V gene sequence: CDR1 PRHDT, CDR2 FYEKMQ (reference sequence). CDR3 bases: TGTGCCAGCAGCTTCTACGGACAGGGGGCCAAAAACATTCAGTACTTC. It encodes CASSFYGQGAKNIQYF.

This clone has a single count. The genes are TRBV29-1 and TRBJ2-2; tentatively, D is TRBD1 (5 bases). CDR1 and CDR2 from the germline V gene are SQVTM and ANQGSEA. The germline V and J ends were trimmed by 3 bases and 4 bases, with 9 bases remaining between them. CDR3 length: 13 residues. DNA of the CDR3: TGCAGCGTTGATGATGGGGCCACCGGGGAGCTGTTTTTT. Protein: CSVDDGATGELFF.